This T cell receptor (beta chain) was identified during a study of cytomegalovirus exposure and HLA in healthy donors. General observations from the study: Among TCR beta chains, those listed as cytomegalovirus-associated numbered around 160. Confirmation in vitro established that a few CMV-associated chains were specific for CMV antigens. The TCR clusters that emerged in the first cohort tended, a later analysis found, to co-occur in the 120 validation repertoires.

Sequenced by immunoSEQ multiplex PCR; TCRdb stores in-frame clones only, minus some. Of some 170,000 clones in the sample, approximately 86% were seen once. V shed 4 bases, J shed 1 base, and the junction held 3 bases outside the gene matches. CDR1 and CDR2 (germline): SGDLS, YYNGEE. The CDR3 runs to 15 residues. As regards this clone: Antigen unknown.

The specimen sequenced was PBMCs. V usage is TRBV9 and J usage is TRBJ1-4; TRBD1 agrees at 8 bases. The receptor comes from a man between 18 and 35 years old in good health and CMV-seropositive. The CDR3: CASSLGQGTNEKLFF. CDR3 coding DNA: TGTGCCAGCAGCCTCGGACAGGGAACTAATGAAAAACTGTTTTTT.